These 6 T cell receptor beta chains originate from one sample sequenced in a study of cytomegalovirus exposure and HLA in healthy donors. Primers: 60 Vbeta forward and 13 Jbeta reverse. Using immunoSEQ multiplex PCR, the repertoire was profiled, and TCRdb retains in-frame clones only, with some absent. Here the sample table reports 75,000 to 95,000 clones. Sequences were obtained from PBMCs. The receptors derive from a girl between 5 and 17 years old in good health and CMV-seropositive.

In DNA, the CDR3 is TGCAGCGTTGGAGGACAGGGGAGAGGGGAGGGGGGGGAAGCTTTCTTT. Amino acids: CSVGGQGRGEGGEAFF. The V and J genes are TRBV29-1 and TRBJ1-1; TRBD1 matches 9 bases. Germline CDR1 is SQVTM and CDR2 is ANQGSEA. The V and J ends lost 4 bases and 8 bases, in that order; junction bases with no gene match: 17. CDR3 size: 16 residues.

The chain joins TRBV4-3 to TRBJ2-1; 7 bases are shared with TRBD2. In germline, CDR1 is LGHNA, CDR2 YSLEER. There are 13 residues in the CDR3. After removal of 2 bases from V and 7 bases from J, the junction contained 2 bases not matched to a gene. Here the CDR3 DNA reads TGCGCCAGCAGCCAACTACTAGCGAATGAGCAGTTCTTC. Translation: CASSQLLANEQFF.

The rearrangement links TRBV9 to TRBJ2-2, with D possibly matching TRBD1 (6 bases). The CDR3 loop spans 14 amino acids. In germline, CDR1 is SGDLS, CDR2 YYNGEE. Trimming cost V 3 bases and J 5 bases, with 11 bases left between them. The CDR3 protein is CASSATGFTGELFF. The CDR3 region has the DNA TGTGCCAGCAGCGCAACAGGGTTTACCGGGGAGCTGTTTTTT.

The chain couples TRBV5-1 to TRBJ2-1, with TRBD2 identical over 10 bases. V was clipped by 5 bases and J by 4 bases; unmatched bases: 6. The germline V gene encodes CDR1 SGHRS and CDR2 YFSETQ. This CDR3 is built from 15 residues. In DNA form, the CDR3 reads TGCGCCAGCAGTCCTGGACTAGCGGATTACAATGAGCAGTTCTTC. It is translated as CASSPGLADYNEQFF.

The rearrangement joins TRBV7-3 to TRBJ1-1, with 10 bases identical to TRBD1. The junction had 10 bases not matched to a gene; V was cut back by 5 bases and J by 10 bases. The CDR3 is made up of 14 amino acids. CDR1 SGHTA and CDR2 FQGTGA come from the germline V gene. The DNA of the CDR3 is TGTGCCAGCAGCCCAACCGGGACAGGGGTCCCAGCTTTCTTT. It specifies CASSPTGTGVPAFF. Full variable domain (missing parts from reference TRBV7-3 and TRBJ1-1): GAGVSQTPSNKVTEKGKYVELRCDPISGHTALYWYRQSLGQGPEFLIYFQGTGAADDSGLPNDRFFAVRPEGSVSTLKIQRTERGDSAVYLCASSPTGTGVPAFFGQGTRLTVV.

The CDR3 loop is CASSITMLDGYTF. The CDR3 bases are TGTGCCAGTAGTATAACTATGTTAGATGGCTACACCTTC. V usage is TRBV19 and J usage is TRBJ1-2; D is undetermined. Per germline, CDR1 LNHDA and CDR2 SQIVND (reference sequence). V shed 2 bases and J shed 6 bases, with 10 bases lying between them. The CDR3 has 13 residues.